The rows below give T cell receptor beta chains drawn from one sample of a study of human T cells and chemical hapten exposure. TCRdb redid the calling of the RACE reads with MiXCR, one entry per CDR3 protein. Of approximately 320,000 distinct CDR3 sequences in the sample, roughly 6% are singletons; the top ten hold around 8%. The specimen comprised whole blood, sampled in connection with sensitization to the hapten diphenylcyclopropenone (DPC). These receptors originate from a woman between 18 and 29 years old with alopecia areata. Some clones in this sample may be carry-over from other donors' samples. Each CDR3 is given with its conserved first and last residue. D genes are given only for firm matches.

v_call,d_call,j_call,cdr3_aa
TRBV6-5,.,TRBJ2-1,CASSPNLQGTSTDEQFF
TRBV6-2/TRBV6-3,TRBD2,TRBJ2-7,CASKGLAGTYEQYF
TRBV12-3/TRBV12-4,TRBD1,TRBJ1-3,CASSSWGQVSGNTIYF
TRBV5-1,.,TRBJ1-2,CASSFERTSGYYGYTF
TRBV4-1,.,TRBJ2-3,CASSQGPISPVIDTQYF
TRBV7-2,.,TRBJ1-1,CASSLSEGVAFF
TRBV27,.,TRBJ2-5,CASSPRDRSQETQYF
TRBV7-9,.,TRBJ1-1,CASRQSSVGGEAFF
TRBV7-2,TRBD2,TRBJ2-5,CASSVPLAGAETQYF
TRBV6-6,.,TRBJ1-1,CASSSTGLEAFF
TRBV10-3,.,TRBJ1-1,CAITEGRALAGTEAFF
TRBV20-1,.,TRBJ1-3,CSAPRGGPGGNTIYF
TRBV28,TRBD1,TRBJ2-7,CASSSPRTGGSGEQYF
TRBV2,TRBD2,TRBJ2-1,CASSEALADRRFF
TRBV19,.,TRBJ2-2,CASSFREGELFF
TRBV19,.,TRBJ2-3,CASSRQAQGTQYF
TRBV28,.,TRBJ2-3,CASSLEDVSSTDTQYF
TRBV5-1,.,TRBJ1-1,CASSSTGSNTEAFF
TRBV3-1,.,TRBJ2-7,CASSRTSNSEQYF
TRBV6-6,.,TRBJ2-7,CASSYSNRVNEQYF
TRBV7-9,TRBD2,TRBJ2-1,CASSPFLAGRDNEQFF
TRBV6-1,.,TRBJ1-5,CASSGRDSNQPQHF
TRBV20-1,.,TRBJ1-1,CSARWGKMTEAFF
TRBV6-2/TRBV6-3,TRBD2,TRBJ2-3,CASSYRLAGETDTQYF
TRBV5-1,.,TRBJ2-7,CASNLDDYEQYF
TRBV28,.,TRBJ1-5,CASSWGGQVQPQHF
TRBV6-2/TRBV6-3,.,TRBJ1-5,CASSYGSRERGQPQHF
TRBV5-1,.,TRBJ2-7,CASSGGDRNEQYF
TRBV13,TRBD1,TRBJ2-3,CASSLYRGQTDTQYF
TRBV29-1,.,TRBJ2-3,CSVRGGATDTQYF
TRBV7-9,TRBD1,TRBJ2-3,CASSTRRDRGDTQYF
TRBV6-2/TRBV6-3,.,TRBJ1-2,CASRPLGGVPANYGYTF
TRBV4-3,.,TRBJ2-5,CASSQDRSKSETQYF
TRBV5-1,TRBD1,TRBJ1-2,CASSLVRVQGARGYTF
TRBV7-9,.,TRBJ2-7,CASSRGQLGLGGEQYF
TRBV5-6,.,TRBJ1-2,CASRRGGNGYTF
TRBV5-1,.,TRBJ2-5,CASSLGHRNF
TRBV20-1,TRBD1,TRBJ2-3,CSARDWGRGRPDTQYF
TRBV2,.,TRBJ2-1,CASRLKQVSWSYNEQFF
TRBV7-9,.,TRBJ2-1,CASSGRDSIYNEQFF
TRBV20-1,.,TRBJ1-6,CSAPGRTRLNSPLHF
TRBV4-1,TRBD1,TRBJ1-4,CASSQTPGTVLQEKLFF
TRBV7-2,.,TRBJ2-1,CASSSQGFYNEQFF
TRBV4-2,.,TRBJ1-6,CASSQDSQNSPLHF
TRBV29-1,.,TRBJ1-2,CSVFGDGIYGYTF